Each of the 20 T cell receptor beta chains below was sequenced from the same sample in a study of neurological immune-mediated disorders. TCRdb redid the calling of the 5' RACE reads with MiXCR, one entry per CDR3 protein. The sample includes 30,000 to 40,000 distinct CDR3 sequences, approximately 12% of them seen just once. Time point specified: technical triplicate 1. Sequenced sample: PBMCs. All receptors come from a man between 60 and 75 years old with HTLV-1-associated myelopathy (HAM/TSP).

This clonotype showed up many times. The V and J genes are TRBV5-3 and TRBJ1-3, with D possibly being TRBD1 (5 bases). TRBV5-3 is known as an ORF, though its function is uncertain. The CDR3 has 14 amino acids. The V gene lost 4 bases and the J gene lost 3 bases, with 11 bases spanning the gap. CDR3 loop: CARSRGGDGNTIYF. The CDR3 DNA follows: TGTGCCAGAAGCCGGGGGGGAGATGGAAACACCATATATTTT.

This clonotype has at least ten counts. This chain connects TRBV9 to TRBJ2-5; D might be TRBD1 or TRBD2, each matching 5 bases. CDR1 SGDLS and CDR2 YYNGEE come from the germline V gene. Trimming shortened V by 4 bases and J by 3 bases, and 13 bases separated the two germline ends. There are 14 residues in the CDR3. The CDR3 sequence is CASSRDQNKETQYF. The CDR3, as DNA: TGTGCCAGCAGCCGGGACCAAAACAAAGAGACCCAGTACTTC. The full variable domain, with the rest looked up from reference TRBV9 and TRBJ2-5, is DSGVTQTPKHLITATGQRVTLRCSPRSGDLSVYWYQQSLDQGLQFLIQYYNGEERAKGNILERFSAQQFPDLHSELNLSSLELGDSALYFCASSRDQNKETQYFGPGTRLLVL.

This clonotype was seen at least ten times. V gene TRBV7-2 combines with J gene TRBJ2-1; TRBD1 matches at 9 bases. The germline V gene has CDR1 SGHTA and CDR2 FQGNSA. Losses at the gene ends were 8 bases for V and 6 bases for J; bases not matched to a gene: 8. This CDR3 spans 14 amino acids. The CDR3 region is CASPRDRVVNEQFF. CDR3 coding DNA: TGTGCCAGCCCCCGGGACAGGGTTGTCAATGAGCAGTTCTTC.

Written as DNA, the CDR3 is TGCAGTGCTAGAGGCTTCGGGACTAGCTGGAGGACGACGGGGGAGACCCAGTACTTC. Its translation is CSARGFGTSWRTTGETQYF. This rearrangement joins TRBV20-1 to TRBJ2-5; 9 bases are a match to TRBD2. The CDR3 is made up of 19 amino acids. The J segment lost 5 bases and the V segment lost 1 base, leaving 20 bases of the junction unmatched. Germline V CDR1 and CDR2: DFQATT, SNEGSKA (reference sequence).

In this sample, this clonotype turned up many times. The rearrangement uses TRBV20-1 and TRBJ1-1, with 8 bases lining up with TRBD1. Germline CDR1 and CDR2: DFQATT and SNEGSKA (reference sequence). J was trimmed by 1 base and V by 0 bases; bases with no gene match: 4. The CDR3 has 15 amino acids. The CDR3 loop reads CSARDPDRGNTEAFF. In DNA, the CDR3 is TGCAGTGCTAGAGATCCAGACAGGGGGAACACTGAAGCTTTCTTT.

This clonotype appeared many times. This rearrangement joins TRBV10-2 to TRBJ2-7; 7 nucleotides agree with TRBD2. The germline V gene has CDR1 WSHSY and CDR2 SAAADI. CDR3 size: 18 residues. J was trimmed by 4 bases and V by 3 bases; bases with no gene match: 18. CDR3 sequence (DNA): TGCGCCAGCAGTGAACGTTTTAGTAGAGGGAGGGCCAAGTACGAGCAGTACTTC. Amino acid sequence: CASSERFSRGRAKYEQYF.

V usage is TRBV28 and J usage is TRBJ2-6; D is tentatively TRBD1 or TRBD2 (5 bases each). This CDR3 is built from 15 residues. Trimming pared 6 bases from V and 3 bases from J, leaving 12 bases between. The germline gives CDR1 MDHEN, CDR2 SYDVKM. The CDR3 is CASRMRGYGANVLTF. CDR3 bases: TGTGCCAGCAGGATGAGGGGTTATGGGGCCAACGTCCTGACTTTC.

This clonotype was recorded a few times. The genes are TRBV12-3 or TRBV12-4 and TRBJ2-7; D is ambiguous. The CDR3 runs 13 residues. V was cut by 5 bases and J by 2 bases, with 10 bases left in between. DNA for the CDR3: TGTGCCAGCAGTCCAAGACTTACCTACGAGCAGTACTTC. Protein sequence: CASSPRLTYEQYF.

There are many counts of this clonotype. The rearrangement links TRBV5-6 to TRBJ2-2; D not certain. The CDR3 covers 13 residues. Trimming stripped 4 bases from V and 7 bases from J, with 11 bases between. The germline V gene encodes CDR1 SGHDT and CDR2 YYEEEE. The CDR3 reads CASSPILNGELFF. The CDR3 nucleotides read TGTGCCAGCAGCCCGATATTGAACGGGGAGCTGTTTTTT.

The sample holds many counts of this clonotype. The chain is built from TRBV5-5 and TRBJ2-5, with D tentatively TRBD1 or TRBD2 (5 bases each). Trimming cost V 4 bases and J 4 bases, with 14 bases left between them. Germline lookup yields CDR1 SGHKS and CDR2 YYEKEE (reference sequence). The CDR3 sequence is 14 residues long. The CDR3 protein is CASSMFQGRETQYF. Written as DNA, the CDR3 is TGTGCCAGCAGCATGTTTCAGGGACGAGAGACCCAGTACTTC.

This clonotype was detected ten times or more. This chain uses TRBV7-2 with TRBJ2-7, with 12 positions matching TRBD2. This CDR3 comprises 14 residues. The J segment lost 7 bases and the V segment lost 5 bases, leaving 6 bases of the junction unmatched. Germline assignment: CDR1 SGHTA and CDR2 FQGNSA. The CDR3 DNA is TGTGCCAGCAGCCTAACTAGCGGGAGGTGGGAGCAGTACTTC. It yields the protein CASSLTSGRWEQYF.

This clonotype appeared many times. The J gene is TRBJ2-5, the V gene TRBV20-1; D unresolved. The CDR3 totals 14 residues. Between the trimmed V and J ends, which lost 0 bases and 7 bases, there was a span of 15 bases. The germline V gene encodes CDR1 DFQATT and CDR2 SNEGSKA (reference sequence). The CDR3 is CSARDSGLAGTQYF. CDR3 nucleotide sequence: TGCAGTGCTAGAGATTCCGGGCTGGCAGGGACCCAGTACTTC.

This clonotype was counted at least ten times. The chain joins TRBV12-3 or TRBV12-4 to TRBJ2-2; 7 positions agree with TRBD2. V lost 6 bases, J lost 0 bases, and 4 bases stayed unmatched. The CDR3 is made up of 15 amino acids. The CDR3, as DNA: TGTGCCAGCAGGGGGGGGGTTTCGAACACCGGGGAGCTGTTTTTT. It yields the protein CASRGGVSNTGELFF.

This clonotype was counted many times. The genes are TRBV5-1 and TRBJ2-7, with D unclear. V lost 1 base, J lost 1 base, and 9 bases lay in between. The CDR3 sequence is 14 residues long. CDR1 and CDR2 (germline): SGHRS, YFSETQ. Here the CDR3 DNA reads TGCGCCAGCAGCTTGTCTGGAGATTCCTACGAGCAGTACTTC. This sequence encodes CASSLSGDSYEQYF.

Many counts were recorded for this clonotype. The genes are TRBV28 and TRBJ2-2; 8 bases are shared with TRBD1. The CDR3 runs to 13 residues. The germline CDR1 and CDR2 sequences are MDHEN and SYDVKM. The J segment lost 8 bases and the V segment lost 5 bases, leaving 4 bases of the junction unmatched. The CDR3 DNA is TGTGCCAGCAGTCAGGGGGCGAGGGGGGAGCTGTTTTTT. This translates into CASSQGARGELFF. Together with reference TRBV28 and TRBJ2-2, the CDR3 gives the full variable domain: DVKVTQSSRYLVKRTGEKVFLECVQDMDHENMFWYRQDPGLGLRLIYFSYDVKMKEKGDIPEGYSVSREKKERFSLILESASTNQTSMYLCASSQGARGELFFGEGSRLTVL.

The chain links TRBV20-1 to TRBJ2-3; D may match TRBD1 or TRBD2 (5 bases each). The germline CDR1 and CDR2 sequences are DFQATT and SNEGSKA (reference sequence). The length of the CDR3 is 14 residues. Between the trimmed V and J ends, which lost 4 bases and 5 bases, there was a span of 16 bases. The CDR3 loop reads CSAKWAEGKDTQYF. In DNA, the CDR3 is TGCAGTGCTAAATGGGCAGAGGGGAAAGATACGCAGTATTTT.

Many counts were recorded for this clonotype. The chain couples TRBV5-1 to TRBJ1-6, with D perhaps TRBD1 (5 bases). This CDR3 is 17 amino acids long. The germline V gene encodes CDR1 SGHRS and CDR2 YFSETQ. Trimming removed 4 bases from V and 0 bases from J, with 14 bases in between. CDR3 amino acids: CASSPLSGSSYNSPLHF. In nucleotides, the CDR3 is TGCGCCAGCAGCCCCTTGTCAGGGAGCTCCTATAATTCACCCCTCCACTTT.

The table lists this clonotype with many counts. J is TRBJ2-1 and V is TRBV12-5; TRBD2 matches at 9 bases. V was clipped by 2 bases and J by 2 bases; unmatched bases: 4. Germline V gene sequence: CDR1 LGHNT, CDR2 FRNRAP. The CDR3 loop spans 16 amino acids. The CDR3 DNA reads TGTGCTAGTGGTTTGCATTTAGCGGGAGCCTACAATGAGCAGTTCTTC. Its protein is CASGLHLAGAYNEQFF.

The J gene is TRBJ2-2, the V gene TRBV10-3, with D maybe TRBD1 (5 bases). This CDR3 comprises 15 residues. Per the germline V gene, CDR1 is ENHRY and CDR2 is SYGVKD. V lost 6 bases, J lost 6 bases, and 17 bases lay in between. The CDR3 bases are TGTGCCATCAGCAAGTGCAATAGGGGCTCCGGGGAGCTGTTTTTT. Its protein is CAISKCNRGSGELFF.

This clonotype was recorded at least ten times. The J gene is TRBJ1-6, the V gene TRBV5-1, with a tentative D call TRBD1 (5 bases). Trimming removed 2 bases from V and 5 bases from J, with 8 bases in between. This CDR3 region has 14 residues. Germline V gives CDR1 SGHRS, CDR2 YFSETQ. The CDR3 region has the DNA TGCGCCAGCAGCTTTGGGACGGATAATTCACCCCTCCACTTT. Translating it yields CASSFGTDNSPLHF.